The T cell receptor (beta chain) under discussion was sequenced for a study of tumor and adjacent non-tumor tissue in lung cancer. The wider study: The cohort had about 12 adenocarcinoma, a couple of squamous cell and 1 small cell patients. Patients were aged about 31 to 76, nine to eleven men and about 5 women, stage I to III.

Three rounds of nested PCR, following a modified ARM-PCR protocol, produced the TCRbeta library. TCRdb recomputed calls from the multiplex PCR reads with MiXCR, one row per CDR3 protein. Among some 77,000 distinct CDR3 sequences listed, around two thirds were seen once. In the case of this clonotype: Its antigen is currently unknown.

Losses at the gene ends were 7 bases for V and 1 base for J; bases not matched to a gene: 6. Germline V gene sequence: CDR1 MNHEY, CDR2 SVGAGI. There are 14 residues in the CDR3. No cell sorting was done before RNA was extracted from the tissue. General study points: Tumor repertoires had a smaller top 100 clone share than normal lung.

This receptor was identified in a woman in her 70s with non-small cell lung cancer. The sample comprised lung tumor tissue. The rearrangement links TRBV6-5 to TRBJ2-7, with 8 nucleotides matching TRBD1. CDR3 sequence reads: CASTSGTGSYEQYF. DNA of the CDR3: TGTGCCAGCACCTCCGGGACAGGATCCTACGAGCAGTACTTC.